A single sample gave rise to the 30 T cell receptor beta chains below, sequenced in a study of graft-versus-host responses after intestinal transplantation. Clones were sequenced by immunoSEQ multiplex PCR, and TCRdb holds only the in-frame ones, with some missing. This sample has about 23,000 clones, with more than 85% found just once. The sample was PBMCs, taken just under 40 days after intestinal transplant. These TCRs come from a human patient who received an intestinal transplant, so some T cells may come from the graft donor.

V gene TRBV13 combines with J gene TRBJ2-5; tentatively, D is TRBD1 (5 bases). Germline V gene data show CDR1 as PRHDT and CDR2 as FYEKMQ (reference sequence). Trimming removed 0 bases from V and 5 bases from J, with 10 bases in between. This CDR3 has 14 amino acids. CDR3 amino acids: CASSLGGQEETQYF. CDR3 in DNA: TGTGCCAGCAGCTTAGGGGGGCAGGAGGAGACCCAGTACTTC.

V gene TRBV7-3 combines with J gene TRBJ2-1; weak D call: TRBD2 (6 bases). The germline V and J ends were trimmed by 2 bases and 3 bases, with 11 bases remaining between them. The CDR3 totals 15 residues. Germline CDR1 reads SGHTA; CDR2 reads FQGTGA. CDR3 in amino acids: CASSLLGGGYNEQFF. CDR3 nucleotides: TGTGCCAGCAGCTTATTGGGGGGAGGCTACAATGAGCAGTTCTTC.

The rearrangement links TRBV25-1 to TRBJ2-1, with a weak D call TRBD2 (6 bases). Trimming shortened V by 1 base and J by 4 bases, and 14 bases separated the two germline ends. The CDR3 is made up of 16 amino acids. Germline-derived CDR1 and CDR2 are MGHDK and SYGVNS. Here the CDR3 DNA reads TGTGCCAGCAGTGAATTGGGAGGTGAGGAGTACAATGAGCAGTTCTTC. Translating it yields CASSELGGEEYNEQFF.

The CDR3 loop is CASSFERWETQYF. CDR3 DNA sequence: TGTGCCAGCAGTTTCGAGCGGTGGGAGACCCAGTACTTC. V gene TRBV27 combines with J gene TRBJ2-5; D might be TRBD2 (5 bases). Germline V gene lookup returns CDR1 MNHEY and CDR2 SMNVEV (reference sequence). Trimming stripped 3 bases from V and 5 bases from J, with 10 bases between. This CDR3 has 13 amino acids.

V and J are TRBV4-1 and TRBJ2-7; D remains ambiguous. This CDR3 region has 15 residues. Trimming cost V 0 bases and J 0 bases, with 9 bases left between them. The V gene's germline CDR1 is MGHRA and CDR2 YSYEKL. CDR3 bases: TGCGCCAGCAGCCAAGAACCCGACAACTCCTACGAGCAGTACTTC. Protein product: CASSQEPDNSYEQYF.

A single count supports this clone. V and J are TRBV5-1 and TRBJ1-3, with D possibly matching TRBD1 (6 bases). The germline CDR1 and CDR2 sequences are SGHRS and YFSETQ. Trimming took off 2 bases at V and 2 bases at J, with 11 bases between the two ends. The CDR3 is 15 amino acids. CDR3 protein: CASSLTGIPGNTIYF. The DNA for the CDR3 is TGCGCCAGCAGCTTAACAGGGATCCCTGGAAACACCATATATTTT. Full variable domain (outside the CDR3, taken from reference TRBV5-1 and TRBJ1-3): KAGVTQTPRYLIKTRGQQVTLSCSPISGHRSVSWYQQTPGQGLQFLFEYFSETQRNKGNFPGRFSGRQFSNSRSEMNVSTLELGDSALYLCASSLTGIPGNTIYFGEGSWLTVV.

V and J are TRBV19 and TRBJ2-5; a weak D match, TRBD2 (6 bases). The J call may be mistaken, given a closer DNA end match to TRBJ2-7. In germline, CDR1 is LNHDA, CDR2 SQIVND (reference sequence). The CDR3 has 12 amino acids. CDR3 in DNA: TGTGCCAGTAGCGGGACTTCCTACGAGCAGTACTTC. This gives the protein CASSGTSYEQYF.

This clone was seen just once. The chain is built from TRBV19 and TRBJ2-1; maybe TRBD2 (5 bases). The germline CDR1 and CDR2 sequences are LNHDA and SQIVND (reference sequence). CDR3 length equals 13 residues. V lost 4 bases to trimming and J lost 13 bases, with 17 bases between them. CDR3 coding DNA: TGTGCCAGTAGTACCGGGGAAAGACCGCCACAGTTCTTC. This translates into CASSTGERPPQFF. Using reference TRBV19 and TRBJ2-1 for the parts outside the CDR3, the full variable domain is DGGITQSPKYLFRKEGQNVTLSCEQNLNHDAMYWYRQDPGQGLRLIYYSQIVNDFQKGDIAEGYSVSREKKESFPLTVTSAQKNPTAFYLCASSTGERPPQFFGPGTRLTVL.

This sequence joins TRBV9 and TRBJ2-7, with D perhaps matching TRBD2 (6 bases). Germline-derived CDR1 and CDR2 are SGDLS and YYNGEE. Trimming stripped 0 bases from V and 6 bases from J, with 13 bases between. The CDR3 is 14 residues long. CDR3: CASSVGGGSGEQYF. In DNA form, the CDR3 reads TGTGCCAGCAGCGTAGGAGGAGGGTCTGGCGAGCAGTACTTC.

The V gene is TRBV2, the J gene TRBJ1-4; no firm D call. Germline lookup yields CDR1 SNHLY and CDR2 FYNNEI. Trimming took off 6 bases at V and 4 bases at J, with 15 bases between the two ends. This CDR3 comprises 15 residues. The CDR3 nucleotides are TGTGCCAGCAGCCGCCGACTTCCCAGTAATGAAAAACTGTTTTTT. It is translated as CASSRRLPSNEKLFF.

The rearrangement links TRBV19 to TRBJ2-1; 8 bases map to TRBD2. CDR3 size: 16 residues. Germline V gene sequence: CDR1 LNHDA, CDR2 SQIVND (reference sequence). The V segment lost 1 base and the J segment 7 bases; nucleotides outside the gene matches: 9. CDR3 nucleotide sequence: TGTGCCAGTAGTATAGGGCCCAGCGGGAGTATAAATGAGCAGTTCTTC. Encoded protein: CASSIGPSGSINEQFF.

The gene calls are TRBV15 and TRBJ2-7; 7 nucleotides agree with TRBD1. This CDR3 spans 12 amino acids. The V gene end was trimmed by 3 bases and the J gene end by 6 bases; junction bases not matched to a gene: 2. Looked up from germline, CDR1 is LNHNV and CDR2 is YYDKDF (reference sequence). The CDR3 DNA follows: TGTGCCACCAGCAGTCCAGGGGGCGAGCAGTACTTC. Its translation: CATSSPGGEQYF.

The rearrangement uses TRBV19 and TRBJ2-3; tentative D call: TRBD2 (5 bases). In germline, CDR1 is LNHDA, CDR2 SQIVND (reference sequence). CDR3 length equals 14 residues. The ends were cut back, 6 bases at V and 1 base at J, with 11 bases in the middle. DNA for the CDR3: TGTGCCAGTAGCCGAGGGTCGGGCACAGATACGCAGTATTTT. Amino acid sequence: CASSRGSGTDTQYF.

J is TRBJ2-3 and V is TRBV27; 8 bases map to TRBD2. This CDR3 is built from 15 residues. V lost 3 bases and J lost 4; bases outside the gene matches: 6. The germline V gene encodes CDR1 MNHEY and CDR2 SMNVEV (reference sequence). The CDR3 nucleotides are TGTGCCAGCAGTTTGGCGGGAGGTATTTCAGATACGCAGTATTTT. Translating it yields CASSLAGGISDTQYF.

This chain links TRBV15 with TRBJ2-2; D not certain. This CDR3 contains 12 residues. Germline CDR1 reads LNHNV; CDR2 reads YYDKDF (reference sequence). Between the trimmed V and J ends, which lost 7 bases and 3 bases, there was a span of 6 bases. In DNA, the CDR3 is TGTGCCACCACTGTCGACACCGGGGAGCTGTTTTTT. The encoded protein is CATTVDTGELFF.

The CDR3 is CASSSQNQRDPGEAFF. Here the CDR3 DNA reads TGTGCCAGCAGCTCCCAGAATCAGCGGGACCCCGGTGAAGCTTTCTTT. The chain has TRBV7-8 and TRBJ1-1; the D gene is possibly TRBD1 (5 bases). Between the trimmed V and J ends, which lost 4 bases and 7 bases, there was a span of 22 bases. The CDR3 is 16 amino acids. Germline-derived CDR1 and CDR2 are SGHVS and FQNEAQ.

V gene TRBV7-3 combines with J gene TRBJ2-1; 11 bases agree with TRBD2. V was pared by 6 bases and J by 6 bases, with 10 bases of the junction left unmatched. This CDR3 has 16 amino acids. Per germline, CDR1 SGHTA and CDR2 FQGTGA. The CDR3: CASRPYPGLAANEQFF. The DNA for the CDR3 is TGTGCCAGCAGGCCCTACCCGGGACTAGCGGCCAATGAGCAGTTCTTC.

This chain uses TRBV19 with TRBJ2-7, with TRBD1 as a possible D gene (6 bases). CDR3 size: 13 residues. Germline values: CDR1 LNHDA, CDR2 SQIVND (reference sequence). Trimming took off 1 base at V and 3 bases at J, with 7 bases between the two ends. CDR3 sequence (DNA): TGTGCCAGTAGTATAGGAGGGGGCTACGAGCAGTACTTC. Protein sequence: CASSIGGGYEQYF.

This rearrangement joins TRBV15 to TRBJ1-2, with D possibly TRBD1 on 6 matching bases. CDR1 and CDR2 (germline): LNHNV, YYDKDF (reference sequence). CDR3 length: 14 amino acids. The V gene lost 9 bases and the J gene lost 2 bases, with 16 bases spanning the gap. The CDR3 here is CATRGHLSNYGYTF. The CDR3 DNA follows: TGTGCCACGCGGGGGCATCTATCCAACTATGGCTACACCTTC.

This clone has just a few counts. The V gene is TRBV15, the J gene TRBJ2-1; D gene unclear. Deletions cut 5 bases from V and 9 bases from J, with 20 bases between. The CDR3 sequence is 15 residues long. CDR1 is LNHNV and CDR2 is YYDKDF in the germline V gene (reference sequence). The CDR3 sequence: CATSPPPWSKGEQFF. The CDR3 nucleotides read TGTGCCACCAGCCCCCCCCCATGGAGCAAGGGTGAGCAGTTCTTC.

This clone was recorded once. The chain links TRBV19 to TRBJ2-7; tentative D call: TRBD2 (6 bases). The CDR3 consists of 12 residues. Trimming pared 6 bases from V and 1 base from J, leaving 7 bases between. The germline CDR1 and CDR2 sequences are LNHDA and SQIVND (reference sequence). The chain's CDR3 is CASSGTSYEQYF. CDR3 in DNA: TGTGCCAGTAGCGGGACTTCCTACGAGCAGTACTTC.

The count of this clone is one. The rearrangement joins TRBV5-1 to TRBJ2-1; 7 nucleotides match TRBD1. Germline lookup yields CDR1 SGHRS and CDR2 YFSETQ. The CDR3 has 13 amino acids. The ends lost 4 bases at V and 7 bases at J; junction bases unmatched: 5. This CDR3 is CASSLRTGNEQFF. For the CDR3, the DNA is TGCGCCAGCAGCCTCCGGACAGGTAATGAGCAGTTCTTC. Drawing the rest from reference TRBV5-1 and TRBJ2-1, the complete variable domain is KAGVTQTPRYLIKTRGQQVTLSCSPISGHRSVSWYQQTPGQGLQFLFEYFSETQRNKGNFPGRFSGRQFSNSRSEMNVSTLELGDSALYLCASSLRTGNEQFFGPGTRLTVL.

The chain links TRBV6-1 to TRBJ2-5; TRBD2 might be the D (5 bases). V was clipped by 1 base and J by 4 bases, with 7 bases between them. Germline CDR1 reads MNHNS; CDR2 reads SASEGT. This CDR3 has 13 residues. The CDR3 here is CASSEVTRETQYF. In nucleotides, the CDR3 is TGTGCCAGCAGTGAAGTTACTAGAGAGACCCAGTACTTC.

The genes are TRBV5-1 and TRBJ2-7, with D maybe TRBD1 (6 bases). V was shortened by 4 bases and J by 4 bases, with 12 bases between the two germline ends. The CDR3 consists of 13 residues. Germline loops: CDR1 SGHRS, CDR2 YFSETQ. In nucleotides, the CDR3 is TGCGCCAGCAGCGCCGGACAGACATACGAGCAGTACTTC. Its protein product is CASSAGQTYEQYF.

This rearrangement joins TRBV7-3 to TRBJ2-7; D unclear. The CDR3 spans 13 residues. Germline V gene sequence: CDR1 SGHTA, CDR2 FQGTGA. Trimming took 2 bases from V and 3 from J, leaving 8 bases between them. CDR3 nucleotide sequence: TGTGCCAGCAGCTTAGGCCCGCACTACGAGCAGTACTTC. Protein sequence: CASSLGPHYEQYF.

V gene TRBV27 combines with J gene TRBJ2-1, with D hard to call. This CDR3 is built from 14 residues. CDR1 MNHEY and CDR2 SMNVEV come from the germline V gene (reference sequence). V was shortened by 0 bases and J by 3 bases, with 6 bases between the two germline ends. The CDR3 reads CASSLSTDYNEQFF. The CDR3, as DNA: TGTGCCAGCAGTTTATCCACCGACTACAATGAGCAGTTCTTC.

The chain has TRBV19 and TRBJ1-6; 9 bases are shared with TRBD1. V gave up 3 bases and J gave up 9 bases; unmatched junction bases: 3. Looked up from germline, CDR1 is LNHDA and CDR2 is SQIVND (reference sequence). The CDR3 consists of 14 residues. The DNA of the CDR3 is TGTGCCAGTAGTATTGGACAGGGGATTTCACCCCTCCACTTT. As protein: CASSIGQGISPLHF.

This chain joins TRBV9 and TRBJ2-7, with 8 bases fitting TRBD2. V shed 3 bases and J 0 bases; nucleotides not matched to a gene: 8. This CDR3 has 16 amino acids. CDR1 and CDR2 (germline): SGDLS, YYNGEE. In nucleotides, the CDR3 is TGTGCCAGCAGCGGCAAAACTAGCGGAGGCTCCTACGAGCAGTACTTC. This gives the protein CASSGKTSGGSYEQYF.

The chain uses TRBV2 and TRBJ1-5; D unclear. CDR3 length: 13 amino acids. Germline V lookup: CDR1 SNHLY, CDR2 FYNNEI. Deletions cut 7 bases from V and 0 bases from J, with 7 bases between. CDR3: CASTGNSNQPQHF. The CDR3, as DNA: TGTGCCAGCACCGGGAATAGCAATCAGCCCCAGCATTTT.

The chain recombines TRBV4-1 with TRBJ1-2; D is unclear. Trimming left V 2 bases short and J 3 bases short, with 16 bases between. This CDR3 comprises 16 residues. Per the germline V gene, CDR1 is MGHRA and CDR2 is YSYEKL. The CDR3 sequence is CASSQNRVGSYYGYTF. DNA for the CDR3: TGCGCCAGCAGCCAAAACCGGGTCGGGTCCTACTATGGCTACACCTTC.